These 9 T cell receptor beta chains share one sample of origin, sequenced in a study of T cell changes during pregnancy in multiple sclerosis (dated by TCRdb to between 2018 and 2021). The library was obtained by the immunoSEQ multiplex PCR assay. TCRdb holds this immuneACCESS table with in-frame rearrangements only. Some clones are missing; in checked studies, unresolved V genes explain under half, and the rest has no known cause. The sample table shows around 40,000 clones, and 89% are seen once. Roughly 1.1% of the sample goes to the ten largest clones. This specimen was CD4+ T cells from peripheral blood mononuclear cells, taken in the first trimester of pregnancy. Receptors originate from a female donor with multiple sclerosis, enrolled in a pregnancy study.

This rearrangement joins TRBV2 to TRBJ2-5; 9 bases match TRBD1. The trim removed 6 bases at V and 3 bases at J, leaving 5 bases unmatched. This CDR3 is built from 14 residues. CDR1 SNHLY and CDR2 FYNNEI come from the germline V gene. CDR3: CASSGQGRKETQYF. The CDR3 DNA is TGTGCCAGCAGCGGACAGGGGCGGAAAGAGACCCAGTACTTC. Based on the CDR3 plus reference TRBV2 and TRBJ2-5, the full variable domain is EPEVTQTPSHQVTQMGQEVILRCVPISNHLYFYWYRQILGQKVEFLVSFYNNEISEKSEIFDDQFSVERPDGSNFTLKIRSTKLEDSAMYFCASSGQGRKETQYFGPGTRLLVL.

This chain uses TRBV29-1 with TRBJ2-1, with TRBD2 identical over 14 bases. The CDR3 spans 17 residues. V trimming: 4 bases; J trimming: 4 bases; junction bases outside the gene matches: 9. Per the germline V gene, CDR1 is SQVTM and CDR2 is ANQGSEA. The CDR3 region has the DNA TGCAGCGTTGCCGGACTAGCGGGAGGTCGATCTTACAATGAGCAGTTCTTC. The encoded protein is CSVAGLAGGRSYNEQFF.

The gene calls are TRBV5-1 and TRBJ1-4, with 7 positions matching TRBD1. The junction had 3 bases not matched to a gene; V was cut back by 5 bases and J by 8 bases. Per the germline V gene, CDR1 is SGHRS and CDR2 is YFSETQ. This CDR3 comprises 12 residues. DNA of the CDR3: TGCGCCAGCAGTTACAGGGGAGAAAAACTGTTTTTT. This translates into CASSYRGEKLFF.

CDR3 nucleotide sequence: TGTGCCAGCAGGGGGACACGCAATGAGCAGTTCTTC. Translating it yields CASRGTRNEQFF. This chain joins TRBV6-4 and TRBJ2-1, with D possibly matching TRBD1 (6 bases). CDR3 length equals 12 residues. Between the trimmed V and J ends, which lost 6 bases and 6 bases, there was a span of 9 bases. CDR1 and CDR2 (germline): MRHNA, SNTAGT.

This clone was detected only a few times. V gene TRBV6-5 combines with J gene TRBJ2-5; 10 bases are shared with TRBD1. CDR3 length: 15 amino acids. V gave up 1 base and J gave up 3 bases; unmatched junction bases: 2. Germline values: CDR1 MNHEY, CDR2 SVGAGI. The CDR3 protein is CASSYWGTGEETQYF. Here the CDR3 DNA reads TGTGCCAGCAGTTACTGGGGGACAGGGGAAGAGACCCAGTACTTC.

The rearrangement uses TRBV25-1 and TRBJ2-1; possible D gene TRBD2, 6 bases. V lost 4 bases and J lost 7, with 14 bases in between. The germline gives CDR1 MGHDK, CDR2 SYGVNS. The CDR3 covers 14 residues. For the CDR3, the DNA is TGTGCCAGCAGTGGGCGGGACGTACAGAATGAGCAGTTCTTC. It encodes CASSGRDVQNEQFF.

This clone was seen more than once but under ten times. V is TRBV10-2 and J is TRBJ2-1, with TRBD1 identical over 7 bases. The CDR3 loop spans 13 amino acids. The germline V gene has CDR1 WSHSY and CDR2 SAAADI. The V gene end was trimmed by 8 bases and the J gene end by 5 bases; junction bases not matched to a gene: 6. CDR3 sequence reads: CASLTGMNNEQFF. Here the CDR3 DNA reads TGCGCCAGCCTGACAGGGATGAACAATGAGCAGTTCTTC.

The chain has TRBV28 and TRBJ2-5, with 7 nucleotides matching TRBD1. The CDR3 consists of 16 residues. Trimming at V came to 5 bases and at J to 0 bases, leaving 9 bases not matched to a gene. CDR1 MDHEN and CDR2 SYDVKM come from the germline V gene. The CDR3 here is CASSGDSAFNQETQYF. CDR3 in DNA: TGTGCCAGCAGTGGGGACAGCGCCTTCAACCAAGAGACCCAGTACTTC.

V usage is TRBV5-1 and J usage is TRBJ1-3; D gene unclear. Germline CDR1 is SGHRS and CDR2 is YFSETQ. Trimming cost V 4 bases and J 4 bases, with 12 bases left between them. The CDR3 is made up of 14 amino acids. The CDR3: CASSPQSGGNTIYF. CDR3 DNA sequence: TGCGCCAGCAGCCCACAATCAGGAGGAAACACCATATATTTT.